The T cell receptor delta chain under discussion was sequenced for a study of gamma-delta chains in newborns, infants, children (dated by TCRdb to between 2018 and 2020). For the study in its entirety: According to the study title, microbial exposure causes polyclonal expansion of innate gammadelta T cells right after birth. How innate gammadelta T cell populations in human newborns were shaped by microbial exposure immediately after birth was investigated in the study.

This sample was sequenced with an Illumina MiSeq. TCRdb reran clone calling on the public reads with CATT; rows sharing one DNA sequence were then combined. Counted in this sample were roughly 11,000 delta-chain clones; approximately 9% of them appeared once. Approximately 4% of the sample is taken by the ten largest. This clone came up a few times. No cognate antigen has been identified for it. One base away there is no much larger clone; base qualities are not given. The CDR3 starts with the cysteine, ends with the phenylalanine, and has 19 residues. Of the read, only the CDR3 DNA is kept; its 57 bases are in frame from base 1. Via the germline V gene, CDR1 is TSWWSYY and CDR2 QGS. Cut back by 5 bases and 0 bases, the V and J ends lie 25 bases apart.

The sequenced material came from blood. The chain couples TRDV1 to TRDJ1; the D gene cannot be named for sure. The receptor comes from a child who was a newborn, infant or young child, either healthy, febrile or measles-vaccinated (not recorded which). DNA sequence: TGTGCTCTTGGGCCAACCTCCCCCGGGTGCTGCTGGTACACCGATAAACTCATCTTT. Its protein product is CALGPTSPGCCWYTDKLIF.